This entry lists 18 T cell receptor beta chains sequenced from one sample in a study of esophageal squamous cell carcinoma tumors. After a first PCR with P20EA plus a TCR alpha or TCR beta constant-region primer, a nested PCR used CA2 or CB2. TCR genes were amplified by unbiased adaptor ligation RT-PCR, with reverse transcription primed by a polyT18-containing BSL-18E primer. MiXCR was run by TCRdb on the 5' RACE reads, yielding one entry per CDR3 protein. The sample has about 5,400 distinct CDR3 sequences; approximately 22% are singletons. Sequenced: tumor tissue. These receptors came from a man aged 45 to 79 with esophageal squamous cell carcinoma.

By sample fraction, this clonotype is medium-sized (0.01 to 0.1%). This chain joins TRBV29-1 and TRBJ2-6; 11 bases match TRBD1. Germline V gene lookup returns CDR1 SQVTM and CDR2 ANQGSEA. There are 16 residues in the CDR3. Trimming at V came to 5 bases and at J to 2 bases, leaving 5 bases not matched to a gene. In DNA, the CDR3 is TGCAGCGTTCATGGACAGGGGGCGACTGGGGCCAACGTCCTGACTTTC. This encodes CSVHGQGATGANVLTF.

V usage is TRBV7-6 and J usage is TRBJ2-7; 9 nucleotides match TRBD1. Trimming cost V 6 bases and J 4 bases; bases outside gene matches: 10. CDR1 SGHVS and CDR2 FNYEAQ come from the germline V gene. The CDR3 is 15 residues long. The CDR3 nucleotides read TGTGCCAGCAGTTCGAAACAGGGGGCTCTATACGAGCAGTACTTC. Translation: CASSSKQGALYEQYF.

This clonotype was observed a handful of times. This CDR3 reads CASSRGRGSGANVLTF. CDR3 bases: TGTGCCAGCAGTCGGGGCAGGGGGTCTGGGGCCAACGTCCTGACTTTC. The chain has TRBV28 and TRBJ2-6, with 7 bases lining up with TRBD1. V lost 5 bases, J lost 1 base, and 5 bases stayed unmatched. Germline lookup yields CDR1 MDHEN and CDR2 SYDVKM. This CDR3 is 16 amino acids long.

The chain carries TRBV20-1 and TRBJ1-2; D gene ambiguous. The CDR3 covers 13 residues. The germline V gene encodes CDR1 DFQATT and CDR2 SNEGSKA (reference sequence). Trimming left V 1 base short and J 3 bases short, with 9 bases between. In nucleotides, the CDR3 is TGCAGTGCTAGAGCAGGATTCGACTATGGCTACACCTTC. Encoded protein: CSARAGFDYGYTF.

The chain's CDR3 is CASSSRDTQETQYF. Here the CDR3 DNA reads TGTGCCAGCAGCTCCCGGGACACGCAAGAGACCCAGTACTTC. The J gene is TRBJ2-5, the V gene TRBV13; D is perhaps TRBD1 (6 bases). This CDR3 comprises 14 residues. V was shortened by 4 bases and J by 2 bases, with 11 bases between the two germline ends. CDR1 and CDR2 from the germline V gene are PRHDT and FYEKMQ (reference sequence).

This clonotype is classed as medium-sized. V is TRBV7-9 and J is TRBJ1-4; D is undetermined. Germline CDR1 and CDR2: SEHNR and FQNEAQ (reference sequence). The CDR3 contains 14 residues. V was cut by 1 base and J by 6 bases, with 9 bases left in between. The CDR3 sequence is CASSLVGSDEKLFF. CDR3 coding DNA: TGTGCCAGCAGCTTAGTCGGGTCGGATGAAAAACTGTTTTTT.

The rearrangement joins TRBV29-1 to TRBJ2-1; 9 bases are shared with TRBD2. J gave up 1 base and V 6 bases, and 7 bases lay outside the gene matches. Germline CDR1 reads SQVTM; CDR2 reads ANQGSEA. The CDR3 is 15 residues long. The CDR3 DNA is TGCAGCGTGGAAACTAGCGGGTCTTCCTACAATGAGCAGTTCTTC. It codes for CSVETSGSSYNEQFF.

This clonotype was recorded a few times. A much larger clone lies a single base off, so this may be a read error. V usage is TRBV27 and J usage is TRBJ2-7; D is unclear. Per germline, CDR1 MNHEY and CDR2 SMNVEV (reference sequence). The CDR3 has 14 amino acids. The CDR3 nucleotides read TGTGCCAACAGTTTAAGTGCCATTTTCTACGAGCAGTACTTC. Translation: CANSLSAIFYEQYF.

The rearrangement links TRBV5-1 to TRBJ2-5; D is unclear. V lost 0 bases, J lost 3 bases, and 18 bases lay in between. The germline V gene encodes CDR1 SGHRS and CDR2 YFSETQ. The CDR3 runs to 17 residues. The CDR3 bases are TGCGCCAGCAGCTTGGCCCAATTCCACAGCTTGGAAGAGACCCAGTACTTC. Amino acids: CASSLAQFHSLEETQYF.

This clonotype has more than one count but fewer than ten. A junction boundary mismatches the germline segment, possibly from a read error. DNA for the CDR3: TGTGCCGGCAGACCCTCCGGAGCAGATACGCAGTATTTT. Protein: CAGRPSGADTQYF. The rearrangement links TRBV7-9 to TRBJ2-3, with no clear D. The germline CDR1 and CDR2 sequences are SEHNR and FQNEAQ (reference sequence). CDR3 length: 13 residues.

In this sample, this clonotype turned up a few times. The chain employs TRBV7-9 and TRBJ1-6; maybe TRBD1 (5 bases). The CDR3 is 15 amino acids. The germline CDR1 and CDR2 sequences are SEHNR and FQNEAQ (reference sequence). Trimming stripped 5 bases from V and 0 bases from J, with 8 bases between. CDR3: CASSGGSSYNSPLHF. The CDR3 coding sequence is TGTGCCAGCAGCGGGGGGAGCTCCTATAATTCACCCCTCCACTTT.

The sample holds many counts of this clonotype. The chain carries TRBV9 and TRBJ2-7; 12 nucleotides line up with TRBD2. Germline lookup yields CDR1 SGDLS and CDR2 YYNGEE. The CDR3 length is 15 residues. V lost 0 bases, J lost 9 bases, and 7 bases stayed unmatched. CDR3 in DNA: TGTGCCAGCAGCGTAGGTTGGACTAGCGGGACAAGGCAGTACTTC. This translates into CASSVGWTSGTRQYF.

This clonotype ranks as medium-sized (0.01 to 0.1%). The rearrangement uses TRBV28 and TRBJ2-7; D not certain. Trimming left V 6 bases short and J 4 bases short, with 16 bases between. Germline assignment: CDR1 MDHEN and CDR2 SYDVKM. There are 14 residues in the CDR3. CDR3 nucleotides: TGTGCCAGCAGATCAAGGCAGTTCACGTACGAGCAGTACTTC. It encodes CASRSRQFTYEQYF.

Relative to its sample, this clonotype is medium-sized. This chain links TRBV4-1 with TRBJ2-7; D might be TRBD1 (6 bases). Germline V gene sequence: CDR1 MGHRA, CDR2 YSYEKL. Trimming took off 6 bases at V and 7 bases at J, with 22 bases between the two ends. The CDR3 runs 15 residues. The CDR3 nucleotides read TGCGCCAGCAGGAAGTTTGACAGGAACAGTCAGGAGCAGTACTTC. Amino acids: CASRKFDRNSQEQYF.

This clonotype is categorized as large (0.1 to 1%). This chain links TRBV6-1 with TRBJ1-5; TRBD1 aligns across 10 bases. With 5 bases clipped from V and 3 bases from J, the junction kept 7 bases outside the gene matches. In germline, CDR1 is MNHNS, CDR2 SASEGT. The CDR3 is 16 amino acids. The CDR3 sequence: CASSQPGQGTNQPQHF. CDR3 DNA sequence: TGTGCCAGCAGTCAACCGGGACAGGGGACCAATCAGCCCCAGCATTTT.

By share of the sample, this clonotype is medium-sized (0.01 to 0.1%). Its ends do not fully match the called genes, so a read error is possible. V is TRBV6-2 or TRBV6-3 and J is TRBJ2-7; TRBD1 aligns across 7 bases. The CDR3 sequence is 14 residues long. In germline, CDR1 is MNHEY, CDR2 SVGEGT. CDR3 amino acids: CASIYGTALGKQYF. The CDR3 DNA reads TGTGCCAGCATTTACGGGACAGCTCTTGGAAAGCAGTACTTC.

This clonotype occurred a few times. The chain is built from TRBV20-1 and TRBJ2-5; 11 bases are a match to TRBD2. The germline V gene has CDR1 DFQATT and CDR2 SNEGSKA (reference sequence). The V gene end was trimmed by 3 bases and the J gene end by 5 bases; junction bases not matched to a gene: 5. The CDR3 is 14 residues long. CDR3 sequence: CSASRTSGWETQYF. DNA of the CDR3: TGCAGTGCTAGCCGGACTAGCGGGTGGGAGACCCAGTACTTC.

This clonotype was counted once. V gene TRBV7-6 combines with J gene TRBJ2-5; D uncertain. V was pared by 1 base and J by 4 bases, with 7 bases between. The CDR3 has 13 amino acids. Looked up from germline, CDR1 is SGHVS and CDR2 is FNYEAQ. The CDR3 is CASSLGRLETQYF. CDR3 DNA: TGTGCCAGCAGCTTAGGGCGCTTAGAGACCCAGTACTTC.